The rows below give T cell receptor beta chains drawn from one sample of a study of control samples from healthy donors and cancer patients. Produced via immunoSEQ multiplex PCR; TCRdb's table is partial and in-frame only. The sample consists of more than 110,000 clones, about nine tenths of them appearing once. Material for sequencing was blood. The source is a man in his thirties or forties in good health. CDR3s include the opening cysteine and the closing phenylalanine or tryptophan. D genes are given only for firm matches. Only some rows state a clone size, as once, few, many or a class for expanded clones.

TRBV28,NA,16,NA,TRBJ1-5,CASSLFTGRGNQPQHF,TGTGCCAGCAGTTTATTTACGGGCAGGGGCAATCAGCCCCAGCATTTT
TRBV3-1/TRBV3-2,NA,18,TRBD2,TRBJ2-1,CASSHTQLGLAGGHGQFF,TGTGCCAGCAGCCACACACAACTGGGACTAGCGGGAGGGCACGGGCAGTTCTTC
TRBV7-2,NA,16,NA,TRBJ1-3,CASSAQQGVAGNTIYF,TGTGCCAGCAGCGCGCAGCAGGGTGTCGCTGGAAACACCATATATTTT
TRBV3-1/TRBV3-2,NA,16,NA,TRBJ1-1,CASSRGSGTANTEAFF,TGTGCCAGCAGCCGAGGGTCCGGGACGGCGAACACTGAAGCTTTCTTT
TRBV15,NA,16,TRBD1,TRBJ1-1,CATSRRQGAHLTEAFF,TGTGCCACCAGCAGACGACAGGGGGCACATCTCACTGAAGCTTTCTTT
TRBV12-2,NA,16,NA,TRBJ1-1,CASRLGQGAWYTEAFF,TGTGCAAGTCGTTTGGGACAGGGGGCTTGGTACACTGAAGCTTTCTTT
TRBV9,NA,13,NA,TRBJ1-1,CASSEGVNTEAFF,TGTGCCAGCAGCGAGGGGGTGAACACTGAAGCTTTCTTT
TRBV7-9,NA,12,NA,TRBJ1-1,CASSLAEREAFF,TGTGCCAGCAGCTTAGCCGAAAGGGAAGCTTTCTTT
TRBV19,NA,14,NA,TRBJ1-2,CASTSSGVTSPYTF,TGTGCCAGTACCTCATCCGGGGTAACGTCCCCTTACACCTTC
TRBV6-5,NA,14,NA,TRBJ2-5,CASSYGDSGETQYF,TGTGCCAGCAGTTACGGGGATAGCGGAGAGACCCAGTACTTC
TRBV5-1,NA,15,NA,TRBJ2-2,CASSLPGQGTGELFF,TGCGCCAGCAGCTTGCCAGGGCAGGGGACCGGGGAGCTGTTTTTT
TRBV4-1,NA,14,NA,TRBJ1-2,CASSQDPGSSGYTF,TGCGCCAGCAGCCAAGATCCAGGCTCTTCGGGCTACACCTTC
TRBV5-1,NA,15,TRBD2,TRBJ2-1,CASSQLAGADNEQFF,TGCGCCAGCAGCCAACTAGCGGGAGCCGACAATGAGCAGTTCTTC
TRBV6-6,NA,15,NA,TRBJ1-3,CASSEDRYSGNTIYF,TGTGCCAGCAGTGAGGACAGATACTCTGGAAACACCATATATTTT
TRBV28,NA,15,TRBD1,TRBJ1-5,CASSKRTGGYQPQHF,TGTGCCAGCAGTAAAAGGACAGGGGGTTATCAGCCCCAGCATTTT
TRBV30,NA,13,TRBD1,TRBJ1-2,CALQRGLRGGYTF,TGTGCCTTGCAAAGGGGGCTACGGGGTGGCTACACCTTC
TRBV19,NA,14,NA,TRBJ2-3,CASRSTGSTDTQYF,TGTGCCAGTAGGTCTACAGGGAGCACAGATACGCAGTATTTT
TRBV2,NA,13,TRBD1,TRBJ2-7,CASNYRGSYEQYF,TGTGCCAGCAATTACAGGGGGTCCTACGAGCAGTACTTC
TRBV28,NA,12,NA,TRBJ2-3,CASSSQADTQYF,TGTGCCAGCAGTTCCCAGGCAGATACGCAGTATTTT
TRBV2,NA,12,NA,TRBJ2-2,CANTRGPGELFF,TGTGCCAACACGAGAGGACCCGGGGAGCTGTTTTTT
TRBV5-8,once,12,NA,TRBJ1-3,CASSFSGNTIYF,TGTGCCAGCAGCTTTTCTGGAAACACCATATATTTT
TRBV28,NA,13,NA,TRBJ1-5,CASSTPVKGPQHF,TGTGCCAGCAGTACCCCCGTCAAAGGGCCCCAGCATTTT
TRBV4-1,NA,17,NA,TRBJ2-3,CASSRPLEGAGTDTQYF,TGCGCCAGCAGCCGACCCCTTGAGGGGGCGGGGACAGATACGCAGTATTTT
TRBV5-1,NA,15,TRBD2,TRBJ2-2,CASSQTSGSTGELFF,TGCGCCAGCAGTCAGACTAGCGGGAGCACCGGGGAGCTGTTTTTT
TRBV9,NA,15,TRBD2,TRBJ2-5,CASSVSGRAWETQYF,TGTGCCAGCAGCGTCTCCGGGAGGGCCTGGGAGACCCAGTACTTC
TRBV7-9,NA,19,TRBD1,TRBJ2-2,CASSPWGNRDSKNTGELFF,TGTGCCAGCAGCCCATGGGGGAACCGGGACAGCAAAAACACCGGGGAGCTGTTTTTT
TRBV27,NA,16,TRBD1,TRBJ1-6,CASSSPGGYYNSPLHF,TGTGCCAGCAGTTCCCCAGGGGGATATTATAATTCACCCCTCCACTTT
TRBV5-1,NA,14,NA,TRBJ1-3,CASSLGELGNTIYF,TGCGCCAGCAGCTTGGGGGAGTTAGGAAACACCATATATTTT
TRBV6-5,once,15,TRBD1,TRBJ1-2,CASSYSATGNYGYTF,TGTGCCAGCAGTTACTCGGCGACAGGGAACTATGGCTACACCTTC
TRBV28,NA,15,NA,TRBJ1-1,CASSSWTVLNTEAFF,TGTGCCAGCAGTTCTTGGACAGTACTGAACACTGAAGCTTTCTTT
TRBV10-2,NA,15,NA,TRBJ2-1,CASNLPSKGYNEQFF,TGCGCCAGCAACCTACCCTCAAAGGGGTACAATGAGCAGTTCTTC
TRBV3-1/TRBV3-2,NA,19,NA,TRBJ2-1,CASSQEGGRAVTTIGEQFF,TGTGCCAGCAGCCAAGAAGGGGGTCGTGCAGTTACTACAATCGGGGAGCAGTTCTTC
TRBV28,NA,11,NA,TRBJ1-5,CASSFHQPQHF,TGTGCCAGCAGTTTCCATCAGCCCCAGCATTTT
TRBV13,NA,15,TRBD1,TRBJ2-3,CASSEGVDRADTQYF,TGTGCCAGCAGCGAGGGGGTAGACAGGGCAGATACGCAGTATTTT
TRBV6-5,once,15,NA,TRBJ2-2,CASSFLVAGTGELFF,TGTGCCAGCAGTTTTCTGGTCGCTGGCACCGGGGAGCTGTTTTTT